The 4 T cell receptor beta chains given below trace back to one sample, sequenced in a study of blood T cell repertoires in COVID-19. Produced via immunoSEQ multiplex PCR; TCRdb's table is partial and in-frame only. The repertoire holds about 130,000 clones, with approximately 80% as singletons. Sequenced: peripheral blood. Source of these receptors: a woman aged 45-65 years with acute or convalescent COVID-19.

The chain has TRBV27 and TRBJ1-2; D remains unclear. Trimming cost V 1 base and J 0 bases, with 6 bases left between them. CDR3 length equals 14 residues. Germline values: CDR1 MNHEY, CDR2 SMNVEV (reference sequence). The CDR3 sequence: CASSLYGANYGYTF. DNA of the CDR3: TGTGCCAGCAGTTTATACGGGGCTAACTATGGCTACACCTTC.

The chain uses TRBV5-1 and TRBJ1-2, with 9 nucleotides matching TRBD1. CDR1 is SGHRS, CDR2 YFSETQ, per germline. This CDR3 contains 17 residues. J was trimmed by 3 bases and V by 0 bases; bases with no gene match: 9. CDR3 in DNA: TGCGCCAGCAGCTTGGGACCGGGACAGGGATTTTACTATGGCTACACCTTC. This gives the protein CASSLGPGQGFYYGYTF. The complete variable domain, with remaining parts taken from reference TRBV5-1 and TRBJ1-2, reads KAGVTQTPRYLIKTRGQQVTLSCSPISGHRSVSWYQQTPGQGLQFLFEYFSETQRNKGNFPGRFSGRQFSNSRSEMNVSTLELGDSALYLCASSLGPGQGFYYGYTFGSGTRLTVV.

The gene calls are TRBV7-9 and TRBJ2-5; 9 bases fit TRBD1. V shed 5 bases and J 4 bases; nucleotides not matched to a gene: 5. There are 14 residues in the CDR3. The germline V gene has CDR1 SEHNR and CDR2 FQNEAQ (reference sequence). CDR3 DNA: TGTGCCAGCAGCACGCTACAGGGGGCAGAGACCCAGTACTTC. This codes for CASSTLQGAETQYF.

V gene TRBV6-1 combines with J gene TRBJ2-5; 11 positions match TRBD2. The length of the CDR3 is 15 residues. Germline lookup yields CDR1 MNHNS and CDR2 SASEGT. Unmatched junction bases numbered 4, after V lost 3 bases and J lost 4 bases. CDR3 in amino acids: CASSELAGGGETQYF. The CDR3 DNA reads as TGTGCCAGCAGTGAGCTAGCGGGAGGCGGAGAGACCCAGTACTTC.